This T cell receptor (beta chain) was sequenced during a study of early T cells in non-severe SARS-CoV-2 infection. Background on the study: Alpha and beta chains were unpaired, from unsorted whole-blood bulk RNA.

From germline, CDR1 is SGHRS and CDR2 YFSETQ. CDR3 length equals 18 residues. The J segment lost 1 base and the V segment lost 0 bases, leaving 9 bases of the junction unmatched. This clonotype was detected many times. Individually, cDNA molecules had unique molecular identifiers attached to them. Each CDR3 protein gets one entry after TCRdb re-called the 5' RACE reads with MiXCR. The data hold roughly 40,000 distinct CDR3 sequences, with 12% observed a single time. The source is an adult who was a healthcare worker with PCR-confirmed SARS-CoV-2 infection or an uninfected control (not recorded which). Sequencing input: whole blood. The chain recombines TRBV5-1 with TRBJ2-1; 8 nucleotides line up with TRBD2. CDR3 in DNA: TGCGCCAGCAGCTTGGCTAGTAGCGGGGAATATTCCTACAATGAGCAGTTCTTC. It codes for CASSLASSGEYSYNEQFF.